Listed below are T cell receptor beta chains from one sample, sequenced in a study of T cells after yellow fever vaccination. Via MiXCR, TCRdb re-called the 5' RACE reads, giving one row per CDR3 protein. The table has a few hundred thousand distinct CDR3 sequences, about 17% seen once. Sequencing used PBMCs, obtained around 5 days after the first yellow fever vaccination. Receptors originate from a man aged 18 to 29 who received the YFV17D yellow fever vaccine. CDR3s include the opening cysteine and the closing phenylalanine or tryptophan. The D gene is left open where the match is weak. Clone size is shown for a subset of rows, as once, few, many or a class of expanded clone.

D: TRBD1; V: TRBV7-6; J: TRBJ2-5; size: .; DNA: TGTGCCAGCAGCTTAGGACAGTTTGGACAGGGGACCCAGTACTTC; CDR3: CASSLGQFGQGTQYF
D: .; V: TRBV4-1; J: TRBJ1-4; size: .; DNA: TGCGCCAGCAGCCAAGTGGGGGCGGCCCTAATGAAAAGGCTGTTTTTT; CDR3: CASSQVGAALMKRLFF
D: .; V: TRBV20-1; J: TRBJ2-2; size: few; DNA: TGCAGTGCTAGTAGATCCTACCCCGGGGAGCTGTTTTTT; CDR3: CSASRSYPGELFF
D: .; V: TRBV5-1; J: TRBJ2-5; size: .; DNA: TGCGCCAGCAGCTTGACACTCCGGGATCGCAAAGAGACCCAGTACTTC; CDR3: CASSLTLRDRKETQYF
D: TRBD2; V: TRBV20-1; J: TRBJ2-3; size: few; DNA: TGCAGTGCCAGACAAGCGGGGGGATCGGATACGCAGTATTTT; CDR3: CSARQAGGSDTQYF
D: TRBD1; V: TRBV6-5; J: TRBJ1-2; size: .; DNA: TGTGCCAGCAGTATTCGACAGGGACTTGGCTACACCTTC; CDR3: CASSIRQGLGYTF
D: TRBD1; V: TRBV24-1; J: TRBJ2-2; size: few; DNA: TGTGCCACCAGCGGGACAGTAAGACGCGGGGAGCTGTTTTTT; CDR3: CATSGTVRRGELFF
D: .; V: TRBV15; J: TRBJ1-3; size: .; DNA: TGTGCCACCAGCAGAGATAGAGGGGCCGGAAACACCATATATTTT; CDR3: CATSRDRGAGNTIYF
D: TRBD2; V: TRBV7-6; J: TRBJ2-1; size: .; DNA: TGTGCCAGCAGCATGGAGCGGGGGGATTACAATGAGCAGTTCTTC; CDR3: CASSMERGDYNEQFF
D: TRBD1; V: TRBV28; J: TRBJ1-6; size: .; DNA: TGTGCCAGCAACAGGGGATCCTATAATTCACCCCTCCACTTT; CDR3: CASNRGSYNSPLHF
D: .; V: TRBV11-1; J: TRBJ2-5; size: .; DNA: TGTGCCAGCAGCTTACTTTCCGAGACCCAGTACTTC; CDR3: CASSLLSETQYF
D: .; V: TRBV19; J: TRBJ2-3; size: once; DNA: TGTGCCAGTAGTCCCGAGGGTAATTGGGGTACGGGGGCGCAGAGCGTAGATACGCAGTATTTT; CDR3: CASSPEGNWGTGAQSVDTQYF
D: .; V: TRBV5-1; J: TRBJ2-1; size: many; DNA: TGCGCCAGCAGCTTGCTCCCGACCCGGAGGAATGAGCAGTTCTTC; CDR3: CASSLLPTRRNEQFF
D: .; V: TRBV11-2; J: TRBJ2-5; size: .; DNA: TGTGCCAGCAGATCGATTGGTGGATCGGGGACTCTCCAAGAGACCCAGTACTTC; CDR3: CASRSIGGSGTLQETQYF
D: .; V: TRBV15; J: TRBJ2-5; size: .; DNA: TGTGCCACCAGCCCCGGGCGACAGGGCGGGATGGAGACCCAGTACTTC; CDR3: CATSPGRQGGMETQYF
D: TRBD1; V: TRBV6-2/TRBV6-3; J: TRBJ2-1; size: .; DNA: TGTGCCAGCAGCCCCTCTGACAGGGGGGGTTACAATGAGCAGTTCTTC; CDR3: CASSPSDRGGYNEQFF
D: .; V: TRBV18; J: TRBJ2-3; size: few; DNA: TGTGCCAGCTCCTCCGACTTGGATACGCAGTATTTT; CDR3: CASSSDLDTQYF
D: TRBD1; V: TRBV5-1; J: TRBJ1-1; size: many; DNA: TGCGCCAGCAGCCTCCGACAGGGCGAGACTGAAGCTTTCTTT; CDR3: CASSLRQGETEAFF
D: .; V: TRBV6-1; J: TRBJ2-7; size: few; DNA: TGTGCCAGCAGTGCCCCACAGGGCTCCGGATGGGAGCAGTACTTC; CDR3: CASSAPQGSGWEQYF
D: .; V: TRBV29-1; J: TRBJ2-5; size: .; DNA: TGCAGCGTTGAAGGAACCATCAGGAGGGAGACCCAGTACTTC; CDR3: CSVEGTIRRETQYF
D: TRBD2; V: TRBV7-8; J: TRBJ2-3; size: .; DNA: TGTGCCAGCAGCTTACTCGGGGGGGGGCCGTTCGCAGATACGCAGTATTTT; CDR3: CASSLLGGGPFADTQYF
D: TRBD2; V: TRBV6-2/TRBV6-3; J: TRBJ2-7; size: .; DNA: TGTGCCAGCAGCCGACTAGCGGGGGGCTCCTACGAGCAGTACTTC; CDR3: CASSRLAGGSYEQYF
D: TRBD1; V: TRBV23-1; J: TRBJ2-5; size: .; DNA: TGCGCCAGCAGTCCGCGAAGAAGAGGACAGGGGGACCAAGAGACCCAGTACTTC; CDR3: CASSPRRRGQGDQETQYF
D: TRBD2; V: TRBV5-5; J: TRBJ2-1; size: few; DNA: TGTGCCAGCAGCTCCGGACTAGGAGCCAGTGGTGAGCAGTTCTTC; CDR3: CASSSGLGASGEQFF
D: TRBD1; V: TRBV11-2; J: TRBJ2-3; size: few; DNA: TGTGCCAGCAGCTTTCGGACAGGGACAGCAGATACGCAGTATTTT; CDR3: CASSFRTGTADTQYF
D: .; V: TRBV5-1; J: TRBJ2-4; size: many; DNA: TGCGCCAGCAAACAGGACGGGGAGAGGAACATTCAGTACTTC; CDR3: CASKQDGERNIQYF
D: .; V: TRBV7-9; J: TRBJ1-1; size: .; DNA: TGTGCCAGCAGCTTAAGCCAGGGATTCACTGAAGCTTTCTTT; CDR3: CASSLSQGFTEAFF
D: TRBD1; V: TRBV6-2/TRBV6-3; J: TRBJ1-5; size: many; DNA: TGTGCCAGCACCAATGACAGGGGGCAAGATCAGCCCCAGCATTTT; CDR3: CASTNDRGQDQPQHF
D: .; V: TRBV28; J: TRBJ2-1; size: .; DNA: TGTGCCAGCAGTTTTGGGGTAAACTCCTACAATGAGCAGTTCTTC; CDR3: CASSFGVNSYNEQFF
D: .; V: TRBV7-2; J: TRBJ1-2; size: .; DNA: TGTGCCAGCAGCTTAGTTGGGAGGCCTGTTGGTGGCTACACCTTC; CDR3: CASSLVGRPVGGYTF
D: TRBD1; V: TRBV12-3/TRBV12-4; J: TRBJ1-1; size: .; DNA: TGTGCCAGCAGCTTCGGACAGGGGTATATGTCTGAAGCTTTCTTT; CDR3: CASSFGQGYMSEAFF
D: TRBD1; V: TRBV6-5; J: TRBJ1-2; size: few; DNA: TGTGCCAGCAGTTACTCGATCGATACAGGGGAGGACTATGGCTACACCTTC; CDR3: CASSYSIDTGEDYGYTF